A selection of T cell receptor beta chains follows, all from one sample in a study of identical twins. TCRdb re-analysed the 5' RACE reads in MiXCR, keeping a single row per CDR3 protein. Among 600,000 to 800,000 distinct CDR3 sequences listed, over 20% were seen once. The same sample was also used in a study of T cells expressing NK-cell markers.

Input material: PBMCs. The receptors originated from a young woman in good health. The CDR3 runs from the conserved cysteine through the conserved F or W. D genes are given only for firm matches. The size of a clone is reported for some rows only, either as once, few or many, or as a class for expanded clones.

cdr3_nt: TGCGCCAGCAGTGAGGTGGGGGCTCGCGGCGATACGCAGTATTTT; cdr3_aa: CASSEVGARGDTQYF; v_call: TRBV10-1; clone_size: -; d_call: -; j_call: TRBJ2-3
cdr3_nt: TGTGCCAGCAGTGCGTACACCAATGAGCAGTTCTTC; cdr3_aa: CASSAYTNEQFF; v_call: TRBV25-1; clone_size: few; d_call: -; j_call: TRBJ2-1
cdr3_nt: TGCGCCAGCAGTACAGGGATGGCAAACACAGATACGCAGTATTTT; cdr3_aa: CASSTGMANTDTQYF; v_call: TRBV10-1; clone_size: -; d_call: -; j_call: TRBJ2-3
cdr3_nt: TGTGCCTGGAGTGTCTATAGCGGGCACTACGAGCAGTACTTC; cdr3_aa: CAWSVYSGHYEQYF; v_call: TRBV30; clone_size: few; d_call: TRBD2; j_call: TRBJ2-7
cdr3_nt: TGTGCCAGCACCGCAGGGGCCGGGGAGCTGTTTTTT; cdr3_aa: CASTAGAGELFF; v_call: TRBV12-3/TRBV12-4; clone_size: few; d_call: -; j_call: TRBJ2-2
cdr3_nt: TGTGCCAGCATGAGACTCGGGGTCGGTCAGCCCCAGCATTTT; cdr3_aa: CASMRLGVGQPQHF; v_call: TRBV12-3/TRBV12-4; clone_size: -; d_call: -; j_call: TRBJ1-5
cdr3_nt: TGTGCCAGCAGCATCGGACCGACTGAAAAACTGTTTTTT; cdr3_aa: CASSIGPTEKLFF; v_call: TRBV7-2; clone_size: few; d_call: -; j_call: TRBJ1-4
cdr3_nt: TGCAGCGCTGGACCTCTCGAACCCTCCTACAATGAGCAGTTCTTC; cdr3_aa: CSAGPLEPSYNEQFF; v_call: TRBV29-1; clone_size: -; d_call: -; j_call: TRBJ2-1
cdr3_nt: TGTGCCAGCAGCCAGGCATGGGGATGGGGGACTCTACGAGAGACCCAGTACTTC; cdr3_aa: CASSQAWGWGTLRETQYF; v_call: TRBV3-1; clone_size: many; d_call: -; j_call: TRBJ2-5
cdr3_nt: TGTGCCAGCACTTCGTACGTCGCTATAGCGGGAGGGTATGAGCAGTTCTTC; cdr3_aa: CASTSYVAIAGGYEQFF; v_call: TRBV6-2/TRBV6-3; clone_size: few; d_call: TRBD2; j_call: TRBJ2-1
cdr3_nt: TGTGCCAGCAGCACCCGACTAGATCAGACCGATGAGCAGTACTTC; cdr3_aa: CASSTRLDQTDEQYF; v_call: TRBV9; clone_size: -; d_call: -; j_call: TRBJ2-7
cdr3_nt: TGTGCCAGCAGCCAAGAGGAGCGGGGAGGGAACATTCAGTACTTC; cdr3_aa: CASSQEERGGNIQYF; v_call: TRBV3-1; clone_size: few; d_call: TRBD2; j_call: TRBJ2-4
cdr3_nt: TGCAGTGCTAGATCGAGCGGGGAAAACACTGAAGCTTTCTTT; cdr3_aa: CSARSSGENTEAFF; v_call: TRBV20-1; clone_size: -; d_call: -; j_call: TRBJ1-1
cdr3_nt: TGCGCCAGCAGCTGGGACAGCGAAGAGACCCAGTACTTC; cdr3_aa: CASSWDSEETQYF; v_call: TRBV5-1; clone_size: -; d_call: TRBD1; j_call: TRBJ2-5
cdr3_nt: TGCGCCAGCAGCTCTAATCCTAATGAGCAGTTCTTC; cdr3_aa: CASSSNPNEQFF; v_call: TRBV5-1; clone_size: few; d_call: -; j_call: TRBJ2-1
cdr3_nt: TGTGCCAGCAGCCCCCAGGGATCTTACGGGGACACTGAAGCTTTCTTT; cdr3_aa: CASSPQGSYGDTEAFF; v_call: TRBV7-9; clone_size: many; d_call: -; j_call: TRBJ1-1
cdr3_nt: TGTGCCAGCAGTTATGACCCTAAGGCCTACGAGCAGTACTTC; cdr3_aa: CASSYDPKAYEQYF; v_call: TRBV6-5; clone_size: -; d_call: -; j_call: TRBJ2-7
cdr3_nt: TGTGCCAGCAGCTTCGGGGACAGTGGGCAGTTCTTC; cdr3_aa: CASSFGDSGQFF; v_call: TRBV11-2; clone_size: -; d_call: TRBD1; j_call: TRBJ2-1
cdr3_nt: TGCAGCGTCCATTACTCCTACAATGAGCAGTTCTTC; cdr3_aa: CSVHYSYNEQFF; v_call: TRBV29-1; clone_size: many; d_call: -; j_call: TRBJ2-1
cdr3_nt: TGTGCCACCAGCAGCACGGAGGATGAGCAGTTCTTC; cdr3_aa: CATSSTEDEQFF; v_call: TRBV15; clone_size: -; d_call: -; j_call: TRBJ2-1
cdr3_nt: TGCAGTGCAGGGAGGAGCTCCTACGAGCAGTACTTC; cdr3_aa: CSAGRSSYEQYF; v_call: TRBV20-1; clone_size: -; d_call: -; j_call: TRBJ2-7
cdr3_nt: TGCAGTGCTAGACCAATAGGACCAGATACGCAGTATTTT; cdr3_aa: CSARPIGPDTQYF; v_call: TRBV20-1; clone_size: many; d_call: -; j_call: TRBJ2-3
cdr3_nt: TGTGCCAGCAGAGACCCGACAGGGGGCAGTTGGAACATTCAGTACTTC; cdr3_aa: CASRDPTGGSWNIQYF; v_call: TRBV6-1; clone_size: few; d_call: TRBD1; j_call: TRBJ2-4
cdr3_nt: TGTGCCAGCAGCGTAAATCCTAGCGGGAGTCGTGAGCAGTTCTTC; cdr3_aa: CASSVNPSGSREQFF; v_call: TRBV9; clone_size: few; d_call: TRBD2; j_call: TRBJ2-1
cdr3_nt: TGTGCCAGCAGCTTAGCGGTACAGCCTAGCTACGAGCAGTACTTC; cdr3_aa: CASSLAVQPSYEQYF; v_call: TRBV7-2; clone_size: -; d_call: -; j_call: TRBJ2-7
cdr3_nt: TGTGCCAGCAGTTTTCAGGGTATGGCTTTCTTT; cdr3_aa: CASSFQGMAFF; v_call: TRBV12-3/TRBV12-4; clone_size: -; d_call: -; j_call: TRBJ1-1
cdr3_nt: TGCGCCAGCAGCCCGGAGGGGGCTGATGGCTACACCTTC; cdr3_aa: CASSPEGADGYTF; v_call: TRBV5-1; clone_size: many; d_call: TRBD1; j_call: TRBJ1-2
cdr3_nt: TGTGCCAGCAGTTCCCCGGGCCACACAGATACGCAGTATTTT; cdr3_aa: CASSSPGHTDTQYF; v_call: TRBV6-5; clone_size: -; d_call: -; j_call: TRBJ2-3
cdr3_nt: TGCAGCGTGATAAATTCACCCCTCCACTTT; cdr3_aa: CSVINSPLHF; v_call: TRBV29-1; clone_size: many; d_call: -; j_call: TRBJ1-6
cdr3_nt: TGTGCCAGCAGTTATGGGGACAGGGTCTACGAGCAGTACTTC; cdr3_aa: CASSYGDRVYEQYF; v_call: TRBV6-2/TRBV6-3; clone_size: -; d_call: TRBD1; j_call: TRBJ2-7
cdr3_nt: TGTGCCAGCAGCCCCCGTGGCGGGGGTCTCCACGAGCAGTACTTC; cdr3_aa: CASSPRGGGLHEQYF; v_call: TRBV12-3/TRBV12-4; clone_size: few; d_call: TRBD2; j_call: TRBJ2-7
cdr3_nt: TGTGCCAGCAGTCCCCGTCCGACCGGGGAGCTGTTTTTT; cdr3_aa: CASSPRPTGELFF; v_call: TRBV12-3/TRBV12-4; clone_size: few; d_call: -; j_call: TRBJ2-2
cdr3_nt: TGTGCCAGCAGCGCGGGGGGGACAGGGTTCTCCTATGGCTACACCTTC; cdr3_aa: CASSAGGTGFSYGYTF; v_call: TRBV9; clone_size: -; d_call: TRBD1; j_call: TRBJ1-2
cdr3_nt: TGCAGTGCTAGGGAACTAGCTGAGGAGACCCAGTACTTC; cdr3_aa: CSARELAEETQYF; v_call: TRBV20-1; clone_size: few; d_call: -; j_call: TRBJ2-5
cdr3_nt: TGTGCCAGCAGCCAAGATCTTAGCGGGGGGGTAACCTACAATGAGCAGTTCTTC; cdr3_aa: CASSQDLSGGVTYNEQFF; v_call: TRBV4-2; clone_size: -; d_call: TRBD2; j_call: TRBJ2-1
cdr3_nt: TGTGCCAGCAGTCCGACTAGCGGGCAGAACAATGAGCAGTTCTTC; cdr3_aa: CASSPTSGQNNEQFF; v_call: TRBV12-3/TRBV12-4; clone_size: -; d_call: TRBD2; j_call: TRBJ2-1
cdr3_nt: TGTGCCAGCGGGGGACAGGGGGCAGGTCAGCCCCAGCATTTT; cdr3_aa: CASGGQGAGQPQHF; v_call: TRBV25-1; clone_size: few; d_call: TRBD1; j_call: TRBJ1-5